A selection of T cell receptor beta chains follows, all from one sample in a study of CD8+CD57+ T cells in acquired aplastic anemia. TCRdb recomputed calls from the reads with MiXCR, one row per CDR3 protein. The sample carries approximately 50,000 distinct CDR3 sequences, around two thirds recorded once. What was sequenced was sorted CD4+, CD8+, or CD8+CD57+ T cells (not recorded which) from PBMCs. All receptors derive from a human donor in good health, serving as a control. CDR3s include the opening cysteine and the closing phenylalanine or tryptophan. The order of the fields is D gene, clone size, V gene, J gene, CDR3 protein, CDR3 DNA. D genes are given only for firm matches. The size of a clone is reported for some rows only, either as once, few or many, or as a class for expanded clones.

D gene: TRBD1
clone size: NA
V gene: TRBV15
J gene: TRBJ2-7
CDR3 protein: CATSSGTVFNEQYF
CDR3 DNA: TGTGCCACCAGCTCCGGGACAGTTTTCAACGAGCAGTACTTC

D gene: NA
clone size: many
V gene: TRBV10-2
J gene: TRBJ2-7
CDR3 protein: CASGVGRGGEQYF
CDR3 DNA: TGCGCCAGCGGTGTCGGTCGTGGCGGCGAGCAGTACTTC

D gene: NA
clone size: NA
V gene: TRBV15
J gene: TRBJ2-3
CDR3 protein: CATSRDLRIIDTQYF
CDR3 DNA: TGTGCCACCAGCAGAGACCTTCGGATTATCGATACGCAGTATTTT

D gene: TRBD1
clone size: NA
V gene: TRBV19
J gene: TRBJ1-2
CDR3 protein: CASSRPGQGYGYTF
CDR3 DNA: TGTGCCAGTAGCAGACCGGGACAGGGATATGGCTACACCTTC

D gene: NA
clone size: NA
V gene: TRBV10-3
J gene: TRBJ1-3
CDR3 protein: CAISEEGWGNTIYF
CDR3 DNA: TGTGCCATCAGTGAGGAGGGTTGGGGAAACACCATATATTTT

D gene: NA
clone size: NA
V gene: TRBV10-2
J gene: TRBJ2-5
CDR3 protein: CASSVRAGQRETQYF
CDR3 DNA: TGCGCCAGCAGTGTAAGGGCCGGCCAAAGGGAGACCCAGTACTTC

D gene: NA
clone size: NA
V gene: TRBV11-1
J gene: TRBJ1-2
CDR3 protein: CASSLVGTTVNYGYTF
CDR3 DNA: TGTGCCAGCAGCTTAGTCGGGACGACGGTAAACTATGGCTACACCTTC

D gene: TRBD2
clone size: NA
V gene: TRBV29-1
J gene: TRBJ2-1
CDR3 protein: CSGLFTSGRANEQFF
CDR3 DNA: TGCAGCGGATTGTTTACTAGCGGGAGGGCGAATGAGCAGTTCTTC

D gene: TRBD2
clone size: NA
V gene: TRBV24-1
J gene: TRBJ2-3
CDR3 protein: CATSDAAGYTDTQYF
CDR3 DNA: TGTGCCACCAGTGATGCAGCGGGGTACACAGATACGCAGTATTTT

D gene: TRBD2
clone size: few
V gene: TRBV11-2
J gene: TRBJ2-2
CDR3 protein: CASSTHSGGRTGELFF
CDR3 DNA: TGTGCCAGCAGCACTCACTCGGGGGGGCGTACCGGGGAGCTGTTTTTT

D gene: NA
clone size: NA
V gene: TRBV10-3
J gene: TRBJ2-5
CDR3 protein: CAISGRDTEETQYF
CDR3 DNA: TGTGCCATCAGTGGCCGGGACACGGAAGAGACCCAGTACTTC

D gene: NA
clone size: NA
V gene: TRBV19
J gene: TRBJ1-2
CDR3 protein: CASSLGDYGYTF
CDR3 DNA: TGTGCCAGTAGTCTAGGGGACTATGGCTACACCTTC

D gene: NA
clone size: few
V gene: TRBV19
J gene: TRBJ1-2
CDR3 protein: CASSPPEFSYGYTF
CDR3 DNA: TGTGCCAGCTCCCCTCCCGAGTTCTCCTATGGCTACACCTTC

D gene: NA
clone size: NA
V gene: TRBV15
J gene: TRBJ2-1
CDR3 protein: CATSRAVANEQFF
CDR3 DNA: TGTGCCACCAGCAGGGCGGTGGCCAATGAGCAGTTCTTC

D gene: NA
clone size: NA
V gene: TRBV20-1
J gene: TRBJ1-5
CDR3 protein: CSASPGANQPQHF
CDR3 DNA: TGCAGTGCTAGCCCGGGGGCAAATCAGCCCCAGCATTTT

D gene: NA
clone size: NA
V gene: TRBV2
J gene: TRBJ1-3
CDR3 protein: CASSANQVGNTIYF
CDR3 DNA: TGTGCCAGCAGTGCCAACCAGGTTGGAAACACCATATATTTT

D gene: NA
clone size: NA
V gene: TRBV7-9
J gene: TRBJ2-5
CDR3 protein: CASSLAVSQETQYF
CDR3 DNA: TGTGCCAGCAGCTTAGCAGTCTCTCAAGAGACCCAGTACTTC

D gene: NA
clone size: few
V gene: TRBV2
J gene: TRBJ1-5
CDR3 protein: CASSELGNQPQHF
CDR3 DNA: TGTGCCAGCAGTGAATTGGGGAATCAGCCCCAGCATTTT

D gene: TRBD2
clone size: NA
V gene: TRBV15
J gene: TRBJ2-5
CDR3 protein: CATSRATSGGETQYF
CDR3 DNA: TGTGCCACCAGCAGAGCGACTAGCGGGGGAGAGACCCAGTACTTC

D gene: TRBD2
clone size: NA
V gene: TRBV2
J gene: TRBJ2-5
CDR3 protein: CASSRTSAQETQYF
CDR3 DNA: TGTGCCAGCAGTCGAACTAGCGCCCAAGAGACCCAGTACTTC

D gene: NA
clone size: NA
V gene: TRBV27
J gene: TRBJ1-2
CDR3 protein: CATGRGYGYTF
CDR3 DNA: TGTGCCACCGGGAGGGGGTATGGCTACACCTTC

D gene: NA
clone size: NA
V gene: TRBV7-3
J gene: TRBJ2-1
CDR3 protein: CASSLEARSYNEQFF
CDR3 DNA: TGTGCCAGCAGCTTAGAGGCGCGCTCCTACAATGAGCAGTTCTTC

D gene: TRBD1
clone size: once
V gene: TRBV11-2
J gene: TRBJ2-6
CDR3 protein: CASSLVTGVGANVLTF
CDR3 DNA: TGTGCCAGCAGCTTAGTGACAGGGGTCGGGGCCAACGTCCTGACTTTC

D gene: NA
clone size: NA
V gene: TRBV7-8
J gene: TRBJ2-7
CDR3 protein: CASSLEGEYYEQYF
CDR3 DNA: TGTGCCAGCAGCTTAGAGGGAGAGTACTACGAGCAGTACTTC

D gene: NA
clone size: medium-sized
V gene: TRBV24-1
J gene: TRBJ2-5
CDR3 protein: CATSDSGTPQETQYF
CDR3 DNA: TGTGCCACCAGTGACTCCGGGACACCTCAAGAGACCCAGTACTTC

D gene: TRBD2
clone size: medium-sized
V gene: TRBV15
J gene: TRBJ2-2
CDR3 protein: CATSRAGAGGHWGELFF
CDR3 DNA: TGTGCCACCAGCAGAGCAGGAGCGGGAGGGCATTGGGGGGAGCTGTTTTTT

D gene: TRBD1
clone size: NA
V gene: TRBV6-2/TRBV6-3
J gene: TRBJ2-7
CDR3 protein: CASRSQGREQYF
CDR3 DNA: TGTGCCAGCAGATCACAGGGGCGCGAGCAGTACTTC

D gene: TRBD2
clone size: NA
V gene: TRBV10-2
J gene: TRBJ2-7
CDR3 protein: CASSDGGGAWYEQYF
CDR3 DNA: TGCGCCAGCAGTGATGGCGGGGGGGCTTGGTACGAGCAGTACTTC

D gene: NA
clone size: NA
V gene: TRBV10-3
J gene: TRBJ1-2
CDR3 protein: CATKQELNYGYTF
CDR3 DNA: TGTGCCACCAAACAGGAGCTTAACTATGGCTACACCTTC

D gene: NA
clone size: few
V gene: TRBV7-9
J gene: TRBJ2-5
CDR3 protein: CASSLGVGGETQYF
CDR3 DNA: TGTGCCAGCAGCTTAGGGGTAGGAGGGGAGACCCAGTACTTC

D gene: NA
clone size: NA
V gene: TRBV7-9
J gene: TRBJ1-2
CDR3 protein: CASSLVQENVGGYTF
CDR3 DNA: TGTGCCAGCAGCTTAGTGCAGGAAAACGTCGGGGGCTACACCTTC

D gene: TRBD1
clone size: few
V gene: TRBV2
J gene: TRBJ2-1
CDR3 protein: CASETGTGNYEQFF
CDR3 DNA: TGTGCCAGCGAGACCGGGACAGGGAACTACGAGCAGTTCTTC

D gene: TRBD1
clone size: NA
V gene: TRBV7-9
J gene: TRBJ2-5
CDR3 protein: CASSLGTGPWETQYF
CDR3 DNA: TGTGCCAGCAGCTTAGGGACAGGGCCCTGGGAGACCCAGTACTTC

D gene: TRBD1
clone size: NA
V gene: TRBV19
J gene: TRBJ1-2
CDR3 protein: CASSIGTGEITGYTF
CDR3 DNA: TGTGCCAGTAGTATAGGGACAGGGGAGATCACTGGCTACACCTTC

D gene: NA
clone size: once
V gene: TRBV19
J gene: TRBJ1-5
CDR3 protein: CAGSMARQAGNQPQHF
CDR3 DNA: TGTGCCGGTAGTATGGCCCGACAGGCCGGCAATCAGCCCCAGCATTTT

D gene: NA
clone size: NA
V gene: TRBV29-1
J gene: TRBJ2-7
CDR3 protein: CSARTVSYEQYF
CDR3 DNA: TGCAGCGCCAGGACAGTCTCCTACGAGCAGTACTTC

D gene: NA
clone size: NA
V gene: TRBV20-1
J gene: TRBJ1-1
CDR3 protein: CSAIKTNPNTEAFF
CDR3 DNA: TGCAGTGCTATAAAGACAAACCCGAACACTGAAGCTTTCTTT

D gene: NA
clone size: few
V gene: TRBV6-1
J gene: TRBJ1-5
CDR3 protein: CASTQLGGRNQPQHF
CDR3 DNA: TGTGCCAGCACCCAACTGGGGGGTCGCAATCAGCCCCAGCATTTT

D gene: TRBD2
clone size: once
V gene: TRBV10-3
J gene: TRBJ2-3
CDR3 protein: CATFTGLAVGTDTQYF
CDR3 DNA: TGTGCCACCTTTACAGGACTAGCGGTGGGCACAGATACGCAGTATTTT

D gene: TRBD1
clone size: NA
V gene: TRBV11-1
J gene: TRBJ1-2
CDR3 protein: CASSLGWDRENYGYTF
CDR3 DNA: TGTGCCAGCAGCTTAGGTTGGGACAGGGAAAACTATGGCTACACCTTC

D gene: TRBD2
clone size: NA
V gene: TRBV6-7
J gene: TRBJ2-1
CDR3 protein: CASSGTSGADEQFF
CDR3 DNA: TGTGCCAGCAGTGGGACTAGCGGGGCCGATGAGCAGTTCTTC